This passage covers 20 T cell receptor beta chains from one sample sequenced in a study of T-cell reconstitution after alpha-beta-depleted transplantation in children. Preparation of the TCRbeta library was carried out with unique molecular identifiers. MiXCR, run by TCRdb on the PCR reads, gives a single entry per CDR3 protein. This sample has under 150,000 distinct CDR3 sequences, with about 9.6% found just once. The starting material was PBMCs, mostly from graft donor cells, obtained 180 days after TCRalphabeta/CD19-depleted stem cell transplant. These receptors were obtained from a girl in the first two years of life who had a stem cell transplant for combined immunodeficiency, so the T cells may come from the graft donor.

This clonotype was counted a few times. The genes are TRBV11-3 and TRBJ2-2; D is undetermined. Looked up from germline, CDR1 is SGHNT and CDR2 is YENEEA. The CDR3 length is 13 residues. Trimming cost V 3 bases and J 4 bases, with 6 bases left between them. The CDR3 bases are TGTGCCAGCAGCTTGTGGAGCACCGGGGAGCTGTTTTTT. Residues: CASSLWSTGELFF.

This clonotype was observed a few times. The chain links TRBV12-3 or TRBV12-4 to TRBJ2-5; TRBD1 aligns across 10 bases. CDR3 size: 16 residues. V was clipped by 5 bases and J by 3 bases; unmatched bases: 9. CDR3 sequence (DNA): TGTGCCAGCAGTCTCCACTGGGACAGGGGCGAAGAGACCCAGTACTTC. Residues: CASSLHWDRGEETQYF.

This clonotype was observed once. V gene TRBV5-4 combines with J gene TRBJ2-2, with 9 bases identical to TRBD2. The CDR3 extends over 15 amino acids. Germline CDR1 SGHNT, CDR2 YYREEE (reference sequence). Unmatched junction bases numbered 3, after V lost 0 bases and J lost 6 bases. The CDR3 DNA is TGTGCCAGCAGCTTGGGACTAGCGGCCTCCGGGGAGCTGTTTTTT. Amino acid sequence: CASSLGLAASGELFF.

This clonotype was detected a few times. The V and J genes are TRBV5-8 and TRBJ1-5; no definite D call. The CDR3 is made up of 15 amino acids. Deletions cut 0 bases from V and 4 bases from J, with 11 bases between. Per the germline V gene, CDR1 is SGHTS and CDR2 is YDEGEE. This chain's CDR3 is CASSLEGLRNQPQHF. The CDR3 DNA sequence: TGTGCCAGCAGCTTGGAAGGGTTGCGGAATCAGCCCCAGCATTTT.

This clonotype came up a few times. The chain recombines TRBV5-1 with TRBJ2-3; 13 nucleotides agree with TRBD2. The length of the CDR3 is 18 residues. With V trimmed by 3 bases and J by 0 bases, 7 bases remained unmatched. Per germline, CDR1 SGHRS and CDR2 YFSETQ. The CDR3 sequence is CASSSKLAGGTSTDTQYF. The CDR3 nucleotides read TGCGCCAGCAGCTCTAAACTAGCGGGAGGGACTAGCACAGATACGCAGTATTTT.

This clonotype was detected a few times. J is TRBJ2-7 and V is TRBV12-3 or TRBV12-4; D is undetermined. Trimming stripped 5 bases from V and 3 bases from J, with 14 bases between. The CDR3 loop spans 14 amino acids. The CDR3 bases are TGTGCCAGCAGTCTTCGGTTACTGAACTACGAGCAGTACTTC. This sequence encodes CASSLRLLNYEQYF.

The rearrangement links TRBV7-8 to TRBJ2-7; a weak D match, TRBD2 (5 bases). CDR1 is SGHVS, CDR2 FQNEAQ, per germline. The length of the CDR3 is 15 residues. Between the trimmed V and J ends, which lost 4 bases and 5 bases, there was a span of 18 bases. The CDR3 loop is CASSWGASKRDEQYF. As DNA, the CDR3 is TGTGCCAGCAGCTGGGGTGCGTCTAAGAGGGACGAGCAGTACTTC. The complete variable domain, with remaining parts taken from reference TRBV7-8 and TRBJ2-7, reads GAGVSQSPRYKVAKRGQDVALRCDPISGHVSLFWYQQALGQGPEFLTYFQNEAQLDKSGLPSDRFFAERPEGSVSTLKIQRTQQEDSAVYLCASSWGASKRDEQYFGPGTRLTVT.

This clonotype was observed a few times. CDR3 sequence (DNA): TGTGCCAGCAGCCTCGACAGGCGCTCTGGAAACACCATATATTTT. Amino acid sequence: CASSLDRRSGNTIYF. J is TRBJ1-3 and V is TRBV7-2; tentative D call: TRBD1 (6 bases). Per the germline V gene, CDR1 is SGHTA and CDR2 is FQGNSA. Trimming cost V 5 bases and J 0 bases, with 11 bases left between them. The CDR3 loop spans 15 amino acids.

This chain uses TRBV9 with TRBJ2-7; TRBD2 agrees at 7 bases. CDR3 length equals 15 residues. CDR1 and CDR2 (germline): SGDLS, YYNGEE. V trimming: 2 bases; J trimming: 6 bases; junction bases outside the gene matches: 11. DNA of the CDR3: TGTGCCAGCAGCGTGGACGGACTAGATCTAGGCGAGCAGTACTTC. It translates to CASSVDGLDLGEQYF.

The V call is TRBV18, the J call TRBJ1-5, with TRBD1 matching over 7 bases. The CDR3 runs 15 residues. Trimming removed 3 bases from V and 1 base from J; junction bases left unmatched: 3. Per germline, CDR1 KGHSH and CDR2 LQKENI. The CDR3 DNA reads as TGTGCCAGCTCACCGGAGGGGGCGAGCAATCAGCCCCAGCATTTT. Residues: CASSPEGASNQPQHF.

This clonotype was seen a handful of times. The rearrangement uses TRBV7-2 and TRBJ2-7; 7 positions match TRBD2. The length of the CDR3 is 17 residues. Germline V lookup: CDR1 SGHTA, CDR2 FQGNSA. Trimming removed 1 base from V and 0 bases from J; junction bases left unmatched: 9. CDR3 coding DNA: TGTGCCAGCAGCTTAGGGAGGCTAGCGGAAAGCTCCTACGAGCAGTACTTC. It is translated as CASSLGRLAESSYEQYF.

The rearrangement uses TRBV20-1 and TRBJ1-1, with D tentatively TRBD1 (6 bases). Germline-derived CDR1 and CDR2 are DFQATT and SNEGSKA (reference sequence). This CDR3 region has 14 residues. V was pared by 2 bases and J by 1 base, with 11 bases between. The CDR3 nucleotides read TGCAGTGCTAGATTAGGGGGGGCGAACACTGAAGCTTTCTTT. It translates to CSARLGGANTEAFF.

V usage is TRBV15 and J usage is TRBJ1-4; D is unresolved. The CDR3 spans 13 residues. Trimming took 11 bases from V and 3 from J, leaving 13 bases between them. CDR1 is LNHNV, CDR2 YYDKDF, per germline (reference sequence). The CDR3, as DNA: TGTGCCTCCGCGCAGAGAGCTAATGAAAAACTGTTTTTT. It encodes CASAQRANEKLFF.

There are a few counts of this clonotype. The V and J genes are TRBV7-8 and TRBJ2-7, with TRBD2 matching 11 bases. The CDR3 totals 16 residues. Germline lookup yields CDR1 SGHVS and CDR2 FQNEAQ. After removal of 5 bases from V and 1 base from J, the junction contained 7 bases not matched to a gene. The CDR3 reads CASSTRTSGSSYEQYF. CDR3 in DNA: TGTGCCAGCAGCACTCGAACTAGCGGGAGTTCCTACGAGCAGTACTTC.

This clonotype has just a few counts. V is TRBV15 and J is TRBJ2-5; D could derive from TRBD1 or TRBD2 (6 bases each). CDR1 is LNHNV and CDR2 is YYDKDF in the germline V gene (reference sequence). The CDR3 spans 14 residues. The V gene lost 5 bases and the J gene lost 5 bases, with 15 bases spanning the gap. As DNA, the CDR3 is TGTGCCACCAGCGAGTGGGGGGCGGGGGAGACCCAGTACTTC. Encoded protein: CATSEWGAGETQYF. Together with reference TRBV15 and TRBJ2-5, the CDR3 gives the full variable domain: DAMVIQNPRYQVTQFGKPVTLSCSQTLNHNVMYWYQQKSSQAPKLLFHYYDKDFNNEADTPDNFQSRRPNTSFCFLDIRSPGLGDTAMYLCATSEWGAGETQYFGPGTRLLVL.

This clonotype was recorded at least ten times. The chain joins TRBV7-6 to TRBJ2-5; 7 bases agree with TRBD1. V was clipped by 5 bases and J by 2 bases; unmatched bases: 8. In germline, CDR1 is SGHVS, CDR2 FNYEAQ. The CDR3 has 15 residues. The CDR3 region is CASSLWTGEQETQYF. CDR3 sequence (DNA): TGTGCCAGCAGCCTGTGGACAGGTGAACAAGAGACCCAGTACTTC.

This clonotype was seen a few times. The chain is built from TRBV7-2 and TRBJ2-3; unclear D gene. Per the germline V gene, CDR1 is SGHTA and CDR2 is FQGNSA. The CDR3 has 14 amino acids. The V end lost 5 bases, the J end lost 0 bases, and 9 bases lay between the germline ends. CDR3 sequence reads: CASSRWHSTDTQYF. The CDR3 nucleotides are TGTGCCAGCAGCCGATGGCATAGCACAGATACGCAGTATTTT.

This clonotype has more than one count but fewer than ten. V is TRBV20-1 and J is TRBJ2-3; 11 positions match TRBD2. The CDR3 covers 14 residues. Germline trimming cut 3 bases from V and 5 bases from J; bases unmatched to any gene: 4. Germline loops: CDR1 DFQATT, CDR2 SNEGSKA (reference sequence). DNA for the CDR3: TGCAGTGCTAGCCTAGCGGGGGGAGTAGATACGCAGTATTTT. This encodes CSASLAGGVDTQYF.

This clonotype was seen more than once but under ten times. The genes are TRBV27 and TRBJ1-1, with D unclear. The CDR3 is 13 amino acids. The germline V gene has CDR1 MNHEY and CDR2 SMNVEV (reference sequence). V lost 8 bases, J lost 4 bases, and 14 bases lay in between. CDR3 bases: TGTGCCAGCTCCCGCTCCCAGCTCACTGAAGCTTTCTTT. The encoded protein is CASSRSQLTEAFF.

The rearrangement uses TRBV2 and TRBJ2-3, with unresolved D. The germline V gene has CDR1 SNHLY and CDR2 FYNNEI. V was pared by 3 bases and J by 0 bases, with 10 bases between. The CDR3 sequence is 15 residues long. In DNA form, the CDR3 reads TGTGCCAGCAGTGAGTGGGCCGCTAGCACAGATACGCAGTATTTT. Amino acids: CASSEWAASTDTQYF.